What follows is one T cell receptor beta chain and its context. Its target is not known. The nonmyeloablative bone marrow transplants came from related graft donors, with transient mixed chimerism. CD4+CD25+CD127- Tregs, CD4+CD25- non-Tregs, CD4 and CD8 cells were sorted. TCRdb's table, derived via immunoSEQ multiplex PCR, lists solely in-frame clones and lacks some. There are about 6,400 clones in the sample, with roughly 43% held by the top ten. This specimen comes from a study of Tregs in tolerant kidney transplant recipients. Study-wide results and caveats: For some patients, primers changed over time, blocking nucleotide-level comparison. Few patients were studied, so findings need validation in larger groups. Antigen-driven expansion was suggested because donor-specific Tregs expanded more than all Tregs in tolerant patients.

The sequencing used CD8+ T cells from blood (PBMCs), collected 12 months after the transplant. This TCR was recovered from a human patient who received a combined kidney and bone marrow transplant. A subset of T cells may come from the graft donor.

CDR3 bases read: TGTGCCAGCAGCCCCTGGACAGGGTGGCAGACC. This translates into CASSPWTGWQT. The CDR3 in full is CASSPWTGWQTQYF. The rearrangement links TRBV7-9 to TRBJ2-5, with 8 bases that match TRBD1. The read ends 3 residues shy of where the CDR3 ends; the end is completed using the germline J gene. Per germline, CDR1 SEHNR and CDR2 FQNEAQ (reference sequence). The CDR3 has 14 amino acids. J lost 6 bases, V lost 5 bases, and 8 bases had no gene match.